This entry lists 23 T cell receptor beta chains sequenced from one sample in a study of blood T cell repertoires in COVID-19. Sequencing used immunoSEQ multiplex PCR; TCRdb keeps in-frame clones, though not all of them. Among under 250,000 clones listed, around 83% were seen once. What was sequenced was peripheral blood. Every receptor here comes from a man in his forties or fifties who had recovered from COVID-19.

The rearrangement links TRBV7-8 to TRBJ2-2; TRBD1 aligns across 10 bases. Germline lookup yields CDR1 SGHVS and CDR2 FQNEAQ. The CDR3 extends over 16 amino acids. J lost 3 bases, V lost 4 bases, and 5 bases had no gene match. The CDR3 sequence is CASSSRTGGDTGELFF. CDR3 DNA sequence: TGTGCCAGCAGCTCGCGGACAGGGGGGGACACCGGGGAGCTGTTTTTT.

The CDR3 DNA reads as TGTGCCAGCAGCTTAGGGCCCCGCGGAGCGGGAGGGTTAAATGAGCAGTTCTTC. It specifies CASSLGPRGAGGLNEQFF. The chain has TRBV11-2 and TRBJ2-1, with TRBD2 matching 10 bases. CDR1 and CDR2 from the germline V gene are SGHAT and FQNNGV. The V segment lost 1 base and the J segment 7 bases; nucleotides outside the gene matches: 13. The CDR3 contains 18 residues.

The chain couples TRBV14 to TRBJ2-4; D may be TRBD1 (5 bases). This CDR3 region has 15 residues. CDR1 and CDR2 from the germline V gene are SGHDN and FVKESK. The germline V and J ends were trimmed by 1 base and 1 base, with 8 bases remaining between them. Written as DNA, the CDR3 is TGTGCCAGCAGCCAAGCAGGGCGGGCCAAAAACATTCAGTACTTC. It specifies CASSQAGRAKNIQYF. The full variable domain, completed using reference TRBV14 and TRBJ2-4, is EAGVTQFPSHSVIEKGQTVTLRCDPISGHDNLYWYRRVMGKEIKFLLHFVKESKQDESGMPNNRFLAERTGGTYSTLKVQPAELEDSGVYFCASSQAGRAKNIQYFGAGTRLSVL.

This chain joins TRBV18 and TRBJ2-1; 7 nucleotides agree with TRBD2. The ends lost 2 bases at V and 4 bases at J; junction bases unmatched: 5. Germline CDR1 is KGHSH and CDR2 is LQKENI. CDR3 length equals 15 residues. The CDR3 bases are TGTGCCAGCTCACCAACTCGCGGGGGATACAATGAGCAGTTCTTC. This sequence encodes CASSPTRGGYNEQFF.

This clone was found once. This chain connects TRBV24-1 to TRBJ2-3; 8 nucleotides match TRBD1. V gave up 5 bases and J gave up 2 bases; unmatched junction bases: 5. Per the germline V gene, CDR1 is KGHDR and CDR2 is SFDVKD. The CDR3 is made up of 15 amino acids. CDR3 protein: CATSAPDRVTDTQYF. CDR3 nucleotide sequence: TGTGCCACCAGTGCTCCGGACAGGGTCACAGATACGCAGTATTTT.

Concerning this clone: Other DNA sequences in the same sample also yield this CDR3. The rearrangement links TRBV28 to TRBJ2-7; unclear D gene. This CDR3 contains 10 residues. The germline V gene has CDR1 MDHEN and CDR2 SYDVKM. V lost 8 bases to trimming and J lost 4 bases, with 6 bases between them. In nucleotides, the CDR3 is TGTGCCAGCGGCAGATACGAGCAGTACTTC. As protein: CASGRYEQYF.

V usage is TRBV5-1 and J usage is TRBJ2-3; unclear D gene. The germline CDR1 and CDR2 sequences are SGHRS and YFSETQ. This CDR3 has 22 amino acids. The ends were cut back, 4 bases at V and 2 bases at J, with 35 bases in the middle. The CDR3 loop is CASSHPQDDTTRFLRLTDTQYF. CDR3 nucleotides: TGCGCCAGCAGCCACCCTCAAGACGATACAACCAGGTTCCTACGCCTCACAGATACGCAGTATTTT.

The rearrangement links TRBV7-9 to TRBJ2-1; 11 bases are shared with TRBD1. Germline V lookup: CDR1 SEHNR, CDR2 FQNEAQ (reference sequence). V shed 4 bases, J shed 6 bases, and the junction held 8 bases outside the gene matches. This CDR3 comprises 16 residues. The CDR3 here is CASSSRGTGGSNEQFF. The CDR3 coding sequence is TGTGCCAGCAGCTCCCGAGGGACAGGGGGTTCCAATGAGCAGTTCTTC. Based on the CDR3 plus reference TRBV7-9 and TRBJ2-1, the full variable domain is DTGVSQNPRHKITKRGQNVTFRCDPISEHNRLYWYRQTLGQGPEFLTYFQNEAQLEKSRLLSDRFSAERPKGSFSTLEIQRTEQGDSAMYLCASSSRGTGGSNEQFFGPGTRLTVL.

Only one count was recorded for this clone. The genes are TRBV21-1 and TRBJ2-1; TRBD1 is taken as the D call from the table, unchecked against the DNA. TRBV21-1 is a recognized pseudogene. The CDR3 consists of 15 residues. CDR3 region: CASIEDSCSYNEQFF. CDR3 DNA: TGTGCCAGCATTGAGGACAGTTGCTCCTACAATGAGCAGTTCTTC.

The chain combines TRBV28 with TRBJ1-5, with TRBD1 identical over 10 bases. The ends lost 6 bases at V and 7 bases at J; junction bases unmatched: 3. The germline CDR1 and CDR2 sequences are MDHEN and SYDVKM. The CDR3 runs to 13 residues. CDR3 region: CASRTGGWQPQHF. The CDR3 DNA reads TGTGCCAGCAGGACAGGGGGCTGGCAGCCCCAGCATTTT.

The chain joins TRBV10-2 to TRBJ2-7; 8 bases fit TRBD2. V was pared by 7 bases and J by 6 bases, with 5 bases of the junction left unmatched. The germline CDR1 and CDR2 sequences are WSHSY and SAAADI. This CDR3 has 12 amino acids. Written as DNA, the CDR3 is TGCGCCAGCACCGGACTAGCCGCCGAGCAGTACTTC. Translation gives CASTGLAAEQYF.

The chain couples TRBV5-5 to TRBJ2-5; 14 bases agree with TRBD2. The CDR3 contains 18 residues. CDR1 and CDR2 (germline): SGHKS, YYEKEE (reference sequence). Unmatched junction bases numbered 11, after V lost 4 bases and J lost 3 bases. CDR3 nucleotides: TGTGCCAGCAGCCCTTCGACTAGCGGGAGGGGGGGCGAAGAGACCCAGTACTTC. Encoded protein: CASSPSTSGRGGEETQYF. Looking up the rest from reference TRBV5-5 and TRBJ2-5 gives the full variable domain: DAGVTQSPTHLIKTRGQQVTLRCSPISGHKSVSWYQQVLGQGPQFIFQYYEKEERGRGNFPDRFSARQFPNYSSELNVNALLLGDSALYLCASSPSTSGRGGEETQYFGPGTRLLVL.

The table lists this clone with a few counts. V is TRBV27 and J is TRBJ1-5, with D uncertain. Germline V lookup: CDR1 MNHEY, CDR2 SMNVEV (reference sequence). V gave up 6 bases and J gave up 3 bases, with 21 bases separating them. The CDR3 is 17 amino acids. The DNA for the CDR3 is TGTGCCAGCAGCCCACTATCCGGGGTATCGGACAATCAGCCCCAGCATTTT. Its translation: CASSPLSGVSDNQPQHF.

The chain recombines TRBV20-1 with TRBJ2-1; unclear D gene. V lost 3 bases and J 4 bases, leaving 7 bases between the germline ends. The CDR3 spans 12 residues. Germline V gene data show CDR1 as DFQATT and CDR2 as SNEGSKA (reference sequence). The CDR3 coding sequence is TGCAGTGCTAGTCGCGGTTACAATGAGCAGTTCTTC. This encodes CSASRGYNEQFF.

The chain employs TRBV28 and TRBJ2-5; 8 nucleotides match TRBD2. Germline loops: CDR1 MDHEN, CDR2 SYDVKM. Trimming removed 5 bases from V and 4 bases from J; junction bases left unmatched: 6. The CDR3 sequence is 14 residues long. The CDR3 region is CASSEPAGVETQYF. DNA of the CDR3: TGTGCCAGCAGTGAACCAGCGGGAGTAGAGACCCAGTACTTC.

The J gene is TRBJ1-2, the V gene TRBV28; D remains ambiguous. The germline V gene encodes CDR1 MDHEN and CDR2 SYDVKM. This CDR3 is built from 13 residues. V shed 4 bases and J shed 8 bases, with 14 bases lying between them. CDR3 nucleotides: TGTGCCAGCAGTTCCAATTATGCTATCGGCTACACCTTC. The encoded protein is CASSSNYAIGYTF.

The chain recombines TRBV7-2 with TRBJ1-2; no firm D call. There are 15 residues in the CDR3. Germline lookup yields CDR1 SGHTA and CDR2 FQGNSA. The germline V and J ends were trimmed by 5 bases and 1 base, with 14 bases remaining between them. The CDR3 loop is CASSPTAGINYGYTF. CDR3 nucleotide sequence: TGTGCCAGCAGCCCAACTGCGGGTATTAACTATGGCTACACCTTC.

The J gene is TRBJ2-5, the V gene TRBV7-2, with TRBD2 matching 9 bases. The CDR3 spans 17 residues. V was clipped by 5 bases and J by 5 bases; unmatched bases: 15. CDR1 and CDR2 (germline): SGHTA, FQGNSA. The CDR3 DNA follows: TGTGCCAGCAGCCTGCGGCGCCTGACTAGCGGCGATGAGACCCAGTACTTC. It is translated as CASSLRRLTSGDETQYF. Based on the CDR3 plus reference TRBV7-2 and TRBJ2-5, the full variable domain is GAGVSQSPSNKVTEKGKDVELRCDPISGHTALYWYRQSLGQGLEFLIYFQGNSAPDKSGLPSDRFSAERTGGSVSTLTIQRTQQEDSAVYLCASSLRRLTSGDETQYFGPGTRLLVL.

This clone was seen just once. The chain links TRBV27 to TRBJ2-7; no clear D gene. Germline-derived CDR1 and CDR2 are MNHEY and SMNVEV (reference sequence). V was cut by 3 bases and J by 5 bases, with 11 bases left in between. There are 13 residues in the CDR3. The CDR3 region is CASSFIHGNEQYF. The CDR3 bases are TGTGCCAGCAGTTTTATTCACGGTAACGAGCAGTACTTC.

The J gene is TRBJ2-1, the V gene TRBV11-2; 7 bases match TRBD2. The CDR3 has 15 residues. Germline V gene data show CDR1 as SGHAT and CDR2 as FQNNGV. Unmatched junction bases numbered 6, after V lost 4 bases and J lost 3 bases. The chain's CDR3 is CASSSAGTYYNEQFF. The CDR3 nucleotides are TGTGCCAGCAGCTCAGCGGGGACCTACTACAATGAGCAGTTCTTC.

V gene TRBV29-1 combines with J gene TRBJ1-1; 7 bases map to TRBD1. The CDR3 totals 13 residues. Germline CDR1 and CDR2: SQVTM and ANQGSEA. The ends lost 4 bases at V and 2 bases at J; junction bases unmatched: 4. This chain's CDR3 is CSVVDRINTEAFF. The CDR3 DNA reads as TGCAGCGTTGTGGACAGGATTAACACTGAAGCTTTCTTT. Filled out from reference TRBV29-1 and TRBJ1-1, the complete variable domain reads SAVISQKPSRDICQRGTSLTIQCQVDSQVTMMFWYRQQPGQSLTLIATANQGSEATYESGFVIDKFPISRPNLTFSTLTVSNMSPEDSSIYLCSVVDRINTEAFFGQGTRLTVV.

V is TRBV2 and J is TRBJ1-6, with TRBD1 matching 9 bases. The CDR3 is 15 amino acids. Trimming cost V 6 bases and J 7 bases; bases outside gene matches: 7. Per the germline V gene, CDR1 is SNHLY and CDR2 is FYNNEI. DNA for the CDR3: TGTGCCAGCAGATCAGCCGGGACAGGGAATTCACCCCTCCACTTT. Translated, it gives CASRSAGTGNSPLHF.

The chain has TRBV6-5 and TRBJ2-1; a weak D match, TRBD2 (7 bases). The CDR3 consists of 14 residues. Trimming removed 5 bases at V and 10 bases at J, with 18 bases between. The V gene's germline CDR1 is MNHEY and CDR2 SVGAGI. The CDR3 here is CASSLLGGAKEQFF. The CDR3 nucleotides are TGTGCCAGCAGTCTCTTAGGGGGGGCCAAGGAGCAGTTCTTC.